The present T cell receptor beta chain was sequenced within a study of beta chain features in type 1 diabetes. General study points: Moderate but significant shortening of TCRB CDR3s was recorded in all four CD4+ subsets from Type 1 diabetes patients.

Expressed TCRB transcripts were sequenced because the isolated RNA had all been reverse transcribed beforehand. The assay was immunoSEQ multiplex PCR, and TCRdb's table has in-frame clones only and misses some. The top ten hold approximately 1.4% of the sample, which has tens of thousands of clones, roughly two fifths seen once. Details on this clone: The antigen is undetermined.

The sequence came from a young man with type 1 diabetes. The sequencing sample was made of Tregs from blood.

The CDR3 loop reads CASSLTGIQYF. The CDR3 region has the DNA TGTGCCAGCAGTCTCACCGGGATTCAGTACTTC. This chain joins TRBV28 and TRBJ2-4; D remains unclear. With 5 bases removed from V and 10 bases from J, the gap between germline ends came to 9 bases. The CDR3 totals 11 residues. Germline V gives CDR1 MDHEN, CDR2 SYDVKM.